This T cell receptor (beta chain) was found in a study of T and B cells in COVID-19 patients. Whole-study context: Critical illness requiring mechanical ventilation or extracorporeal membrane oxygenation affected 12 of 20 active-infection patients.

Each TRB amplification used roughly 220-550 ng of genomic DNA from blood. Findings of the study overall: There were more than 2,000 TCR clusters exclusive to the recovered cohort, some 31 with low generation probability. In COVID-19 patients, T cell receptor beta variable and joining gene use was reportedly strongly skewed. Active COVID-19 showed highly clonal TRB repertoires; recovery showed diversity and richness above healthy donors.

BIOMED2 TRB-A/B primer pools were used in multiplex TRB PCR. One entry per CDR3 protein results from TCRdb running MiXCR on the multiplex PCR reads. The sample lists more than 12,000 distinct CDR3 sequences, roughly 31% occurring once. Regarding this clonotype: The target antigen is unknown.

This CDR3 contains 15 residues. V was pared by 5 bases and J by 6 bases, with 19 bases between. Germline CDR1 SGHNT, CDR2 YENEEA. The sequence was collected from a human donor who had recovered from COVID-19. The chain recombines TRBV11-3 with TRBJ1-1, with a weak D call TRBD1 (5 bases). Specimen: blood. The CDR3 spells CASSPRIGVEAEAFF. The CDR3 region has the DNA TGTGCCAGCAGCCCCCGGATAGGGGTTGAGGCTGAAGCTTTCTTT. Variable domain in full (rest from reference TRBV11-3 and TRBJ1-1): EAGVVQSPRYKIIEKKQPVAFWCNPISGHNTLYWYLQNLGQGPELLIRYENEEAVDDSQLPKDRFSAERLKGVDSTLKIQPAELGDSAVYLCASSPRIGVEAEAFFGQGTRLTVV.